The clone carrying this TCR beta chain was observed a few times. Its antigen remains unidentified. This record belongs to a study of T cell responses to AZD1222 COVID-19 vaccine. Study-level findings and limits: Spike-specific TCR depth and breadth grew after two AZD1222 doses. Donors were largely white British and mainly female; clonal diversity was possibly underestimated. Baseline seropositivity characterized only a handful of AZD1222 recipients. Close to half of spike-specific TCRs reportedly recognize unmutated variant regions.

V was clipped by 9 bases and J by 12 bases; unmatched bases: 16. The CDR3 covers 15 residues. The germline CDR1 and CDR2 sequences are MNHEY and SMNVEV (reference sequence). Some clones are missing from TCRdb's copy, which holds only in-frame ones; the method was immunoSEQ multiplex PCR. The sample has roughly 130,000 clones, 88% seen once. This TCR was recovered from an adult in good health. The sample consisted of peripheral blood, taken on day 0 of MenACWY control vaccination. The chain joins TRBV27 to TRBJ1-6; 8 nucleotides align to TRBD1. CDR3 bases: TGTGCCAGTACTGGAGGACAGGGCCGTTTAGGACCCCTCCACTTT. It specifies CASTGGQGRLGPLHF.